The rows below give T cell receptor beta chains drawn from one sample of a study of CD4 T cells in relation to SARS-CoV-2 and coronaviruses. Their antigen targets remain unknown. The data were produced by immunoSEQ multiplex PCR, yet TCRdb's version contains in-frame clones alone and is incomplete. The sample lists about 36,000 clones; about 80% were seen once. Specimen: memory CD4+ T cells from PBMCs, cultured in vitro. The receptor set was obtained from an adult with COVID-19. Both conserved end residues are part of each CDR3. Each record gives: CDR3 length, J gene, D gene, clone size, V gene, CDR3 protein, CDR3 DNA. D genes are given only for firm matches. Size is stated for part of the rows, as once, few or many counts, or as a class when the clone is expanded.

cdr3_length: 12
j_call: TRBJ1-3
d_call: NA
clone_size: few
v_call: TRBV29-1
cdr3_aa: CSVMNSGNTIYF
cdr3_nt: TGCAGCGTGATGAACTCTGGAAACACCATATATTTT

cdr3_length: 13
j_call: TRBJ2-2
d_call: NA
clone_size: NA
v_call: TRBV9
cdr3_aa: CASSTRYTGELFF
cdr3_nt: TGTGCCAGCAGCACTCGGTACACCGGGGAGCTGTTTTTT

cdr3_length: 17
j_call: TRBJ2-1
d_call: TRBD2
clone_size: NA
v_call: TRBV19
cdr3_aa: CASSILWTSGVFNEQFF
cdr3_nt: TGTGCCAGTAGTATCCTCTGGACTAGCGGGGTTTTCAATGAGCAGTTCTTC

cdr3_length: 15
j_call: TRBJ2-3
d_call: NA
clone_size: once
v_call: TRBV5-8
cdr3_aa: CASSLAGVPTDTQYF
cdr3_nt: TGTGCCAGCAGCTTGGCCGGGGTTCCCACAGATACGCAGTATTTT

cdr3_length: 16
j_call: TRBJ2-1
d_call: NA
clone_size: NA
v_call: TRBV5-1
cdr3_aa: CASSGTRASSRGEQFF
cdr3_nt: TGCGCCAGCAGCGGGACCCGGGCTAGCTCGAGAGGTGAGCAGTTCTTC

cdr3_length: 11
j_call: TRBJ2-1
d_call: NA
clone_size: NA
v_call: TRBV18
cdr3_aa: CASSPNNEQFF
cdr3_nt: TGTGCCAGCTCACCGAACAATGAGCAGTTCTTC

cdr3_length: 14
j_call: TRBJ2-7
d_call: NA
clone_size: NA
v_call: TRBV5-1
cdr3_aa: CASSLYRSNYEQYF
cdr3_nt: TGCGCCAGCAGCTTGTACAGGTCTAACTACGAGCAGTACTTC

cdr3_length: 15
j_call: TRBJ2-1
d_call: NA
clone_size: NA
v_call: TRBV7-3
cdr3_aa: CASSLEGKSYNEQFF
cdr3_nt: TGTGCCAGCAGCTTAGAGGGCAAATCCTACAATGAGCAGTTCTTC

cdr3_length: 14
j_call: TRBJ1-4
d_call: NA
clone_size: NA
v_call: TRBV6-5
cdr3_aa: CASSYRQDNEKLFF
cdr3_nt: TGTGCCAGCAGTTACCGGCAAGATAATGAAAAACTGTTTTTT

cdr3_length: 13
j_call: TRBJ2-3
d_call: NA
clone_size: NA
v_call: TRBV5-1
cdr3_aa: CASSVRVTDTQYF
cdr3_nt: TGCGCCAGCAGTGTTAGGGTCACAGATACGCAGTATTTT

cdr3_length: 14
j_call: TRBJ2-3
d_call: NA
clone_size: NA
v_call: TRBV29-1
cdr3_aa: CSARGDASTDTQYF
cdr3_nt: TGCAGCGCGAGGGGGGACGCTAGCACAGATACGCAGTATTTT